What follows are 14 T cell receptor beta chains derived from one specimen sequenced in a study of vaccination and CD4 T cells after COVID-19. Sequence data for DNA of cultured CD4+ T cells were generated by the Oncomine TCR Beta short-read assay. TCRdb ran MiXCR on the PCR reads and lists one entry per CDR3 protein. The table has 12,000 to 15,000 distinct CDR3 sequences, 55% to 75% seen once; the top ten hold approximately 15%. The antigens for these receptors are not known. Treatment noted: approximately nine-day PBMC culture with coronavirus spike peptide pools or control peptides (ViraFEST assay). Specimen: CD4+ T cells from blood, cultured in vitro. All receptors derive from a human donor who had recovered from COVID-19.

The J gene is TRBJ1-6, the V gene TRBV28; 7 bases are a match to TRBD1. This CDR3 spans 16 amino acids. CDR1 is MDHEN, CDR2 SYDVKM, per germline. The J segment lost 9 bases and the V segment lost 8 bases, leaving 16 bases of the junction unmatched. The CDR3 DNA follows: TGTGCCAGCGGCCTTCAAGGGGGCGTTCGTATTTCACCCCTCCACTTT. This sequence encodes CASGLQGGVRISPLHF.

V usage is TRBV6-1 and J usage is TRBJ1-5; D is undetermined. Germline CDR1 MNHNS, CDR2 SASEGT. V lost 9 bases to trimming and J lost 3 bases, with 15 bases between them. CDR3 length: 14 amino acids. CDR3 nucleotides: TGTGCCAGTACTTCATCGGGGAACAATCAGCCCCAGCATTTT. This codes for CASTSSGNNQPQHF.

This chain links TRBV6-1 with TRBJ1-1; D is perhaps TRBD1 (6 bases). The CDR3 extends over 15 amino acids. V lost 8 bases, J lost 4 bases, and 20 bases lay in between. Germline V CDR1 and CDR2: MNHNS, SASEGT. The CDR3 DNA reads as TGTGCCAGCCACCCCAGGGGTGGTGCGGCCACTGAAGCTTTCTTT. Translation gives CASHPRGGAATEAFF.

V gene TRBV28 combines with J gene TRBJ2-3; the D gene is possibly TRBD2 (6 bases). The germline V gene encodes CDR1 MDHEN and CDR2 SYDVKM. Trimming took off 10 bases at V and 0 bases at J, with 23 bases between the two ends. This CDR3 has 17 residues. The CDR3 region has the DNA TGTGCCACCGCCAGCGGGCTAGCTTATTCTAGCACAGATACGCAGTATTTT. Translating gives CATASGLAYSSTDTQYF.

This clonotype was seen a handful of times. CDR3: CASSESNSPLHF. CDR3 nucleotides: TGTGCCAGCAGTGAGTCCAATTCACCCCTCCACTTT. The V gene is TRBV6-1, the J gene TRBJ1-6, with D uncertain. Trimming took 3 bases from V and 7 from J, leaving 4 bases between them. The CDR3 runs to 12 residues. The germline V gene has CDR1 MNHNS and CDR2 SASEGT.

This clonotype is medium-sized by share. The rearrangement joins TRBV20-1 to TRBJ2-2; D is uncertain. Trimming removed 5 bases from V and 0 bases from J, with 4 bases in between. There are 12 residues in the CDR3. Germline V lookup: CDR1 DFQATT, CDR2 SNEGSKA (reference sequence). CDR3 residues: CSAATNTGELFF. DNA of the CDR3: TGCAGTGCTGCTACGAACACCGGGGAGCTGTTTTTT.

The chain is built from TRBV19 and TRBJ2-5; D possibly corresponds to TRBD1 (6 bases). The CDR3 is made up of 14 amino acids. V was shortened by 8 bases and J by 2 bases, with 15 bases between the two germline ends. From germline, CDR1 is LNHDA and CDR2 SQIVND (reference sequence). CDR3 protein: CASQQGSSQETQYF. The CDR3 region has the DNA TGTGCCAGTCAACAGGGTAGTTCACAAGAGACCCAGTACTTC.

This clonotype was picked up a small number of times. The chain joins TRBV5-4 to TRBJ2-7; TRBD2 matches 7 bases. The germline V gene has CDR1 SGHNT and CDR2 YYREEE (reference sequence). The CDR3 consists of 14 residues. V was clipped by 6 bases and J by 5 bases; unmatched bases: 11. This chain's CDR3 is CASTSGGGPHEQYF. Written as DNA, the CDR3 is TGTGCCAGCACCTCGGGGGGAGGGCCCCACGAGCAGTACTTC.

The rearrangement links TRBV6-1 to TRBJ2-7; 7 nucleotides line up with TRBD2. From germline, CDR1 is MNHNS and CDR2 SASEGT. There are 15 residues in the CDR3. Trimming at V came to 7 bases and at J to 0 bases, leaving 9 bases not matched to a gene. DNA for the CDR3: TGTGCCAGCACCCAAGAGGGCGGGAGCTCCTACGAGCAGTACTTC. This sequence encodes CASTQEGGSSYEQYF.

The rearrangement uses TRBV7-9 and TRBJ1-2, with 8 bases lining up with TRBD1. CDR1 and CDR2 from the germline V gene are SEHNR and FQNEAQ (reference sequence). This CDR3 contains 14 residues. After removal of 5 bases from V and 8 bases from J, the junction contained 10 bases not matched to a gene. Written as DNA, the CDR3 is TGTGCCAGCAGCCGATTGGACAGGGCGGAAGGCTACACCTTC. As protein: CASSRLDRAEGYTF.

The CDR3 reads CASSWGPDRESPLHF. CDR3 sequence (DNA): TGTGCCAGCAGTTGGGGCCCGGACAGGGAATCACCCCTCCACTTT. This rearrangement joins TRBV27 to TRBJ1-6; 8 nucleotides match TRBD1. Germline V lookup: CDR1 MNHEY, CDR2 SMNVEV (reference sequence). The CDR3 is 15 residues long. J was trimmed by 10 bases and V by 4 bases; bases with no gene match: 9.

This chain joins TRBV20-1 and TRBJ2-3, with D perhaps matching TRBD1 (5 bases). V lost 1 base and J 5 bases, leaving 10 bases between the germline ends. The CDR3 contains 13 residues. Germline V gene data show CDR1 as DFQATT and CDR2 as SNEGSKA (reference sequence). The CDR3 sequence: CSARGGAEDTQYF. The CDR3 DNA reads as TGCAGTGCTAGAGGTGGGGCTGAAGATACGCAGTATTTT.

The J gene is TRBJ2-5, the V gene TRBV28; 9 nucleotides agree with TRBD2. Germline-derived CDR1 and CDR2 are MDHEN and SYDVKM. Trimming took 7 bases from V and 1 from J; bases not matched to a gene: 4. The CDR3 sequence is 14 residues long. The CDR3, as DNA: TGTGCCAGCAAGGCGGGAGGGTTCCAAGAGACCCAGTACTTC. Translation: CASKAGGFQETQYF.

V usage is TRBV29-1 and J usage is TRBJ2-7; D may match TRBD1 or TRBD2 (6 bases each). This CDR3 is 16 amino acids long. Germline V lookup: CDR1 SQVTM, CDR2 ANQGSEA. V dropped 7 bases and J dropped 3 bases, with 25 bases sitting between them. The CDR3 protein is CSAITGTGASFYEQYF. Written as DNA, the CDR3 is TGCAGCGCCATTACAGGGACGGGGGCTAGCTTCTACGAGCAGTACTTC.